The 29 T cell receptor beta chains reported below all come from one sample, sequenced in a study of shared clonotypes between healthy human individuals. Naive CD8 populations comprised CD45RO-negative cells positively selected for CCR7, excluding terminally differentiated effector memory CD45RA+ cells. The method was immunoSEQ multiplex PCR; TCRdb's version includes in-frame clones alone and lacks a portion of them. The table shows about 2,200,000 clones, with about 93% occurring only once. Source material: naive CD8+ T cells from PBMCs. The source of these receptors is a man aged 18 to 35 in good health. Some clones in this sample may be carry-over from other donors' samples.

This sequence joins TRBV9 and TRBJ2-4, with 7 nucleotides matching TRBD2. The CDR3 consists of 13 residues. Germline lookup yields CDR1 SGDLS and CDR2 YYNGEE. V was pared by 4 bases and J by 9 bases, with 7 bases of the junction left unmatched. CDR3 nucleotide sequence: TGTGCCAGCAGCCCCCGGTGGGGGGGCATTCAGTACTTC. Amino acids: CASSPRWGGIQYF.

V is TRBV5-6 and J is TRBJ2-6, with D possibly called TRBD1 or TRBD2 (5 bases each). The CDR3 extends over 16 amino acids. The V and J ends lost 0 bases and 2 bases respectively, with 9 bases between them. The V gene's germline CDR1 is SGHDT and CDR2 YYEEEE. The CDR3 sequence is CASSLAWGTGANVLTF. The CDR3 DNA follows: TGTGCCAGCAGCTTGGCCTGGGGGACTGGGGCCAACGTCCTGACTTTC.

This chain uses TRBV19 with TRBJ2-1; TRBD1 matches at 10 bases. The CDR3 has 17 amino acids. V shed 1 base, J shed 0 bases, and the junction held 3 bases outside the gene matches. Germline CDR1 and CDR2: LNHDA and SQIVND (reference sequence). The CDR3 protein is CASSIGGTGVSYNEQFF. CDR3 sequence (DNA): TGTGCCAGTAGTATAGGAGGGACAGGGGTCTCCTACAATGAGCAGTTCTTC. The full variable domain, its missing parts supplied by reference TRBV19 and TRBJ2-1, is DGGITQSPKYLFRKEGQNVTLSCEQNLNHDAMYWYRQDPGQGLRLIYYSQIVNDFQKGDIAEGYSVSREKKESFPLTVTSAQKNPTAFYLCASSIGGTGVSYNEQFFGPGTRLTVL.

The rearrangement links TRBV18 to TRBJ2-7; a possible D gene is TRBD2 (6 bases). The CDR3 is made up of 16 amino acids. Germline V gene data show CDR1 as KGHSH and CDR2 as LQKENI. The V end was cut by 0 bases, the J end by 0 bases, with 12 bases between. The CDR3 protein is CASSPPGGMSSYEQYF. CDR3 bases: TGTGCCAGCTCACCACCGGGCGGGATGAGCTCCTACGAGCAGTACTTC.

The gene calls are TRBV7-9 and TRBJ1-1; D is undetermined. Germline V gives CDR1 SEHNR, CDR2 FQNEAQ (reference sequence). Trimming stripped 3 bases from V and 3 bases from J, with 14 bases between. This CDR3 is 15 amino acids long. The CDR3 is CASSFIMGEDTEAFF. CDR3 coding DNA: TGTGCCAGCAGCTTTATAATGGGTGAGGACACTGAAGCTTTCTTT.

This chain links TRBV10-3 with TRBJ2-1, with D perhaps being TRBD1 or TRBD2 (5 bases each). Germline V gene sequence: CDR1 ENHRY, CDR2 SYGVKD. CDR3 length equals 14 residues. With 5 bases removed from V and 5 bases from J, the gap between germline ends came to 13 bases. The CDR3: CAISPTGTNNEQFF. The CDR3 region has the DNA TGTGCCATCAGTCCAACCGGGACCAACAATGAGCAGTTCTTC.

The chain links TRBV19 to TRBJ1-2, with a tentative D call TRBD1 (5 bases). Germline CDR1 and CDR2: LNHDA and SQIVND (reference sequence). CDR3 length: 13 amino acids. V was cut by 5 bases and J by 5 bases, with 12 bases left in between. The CDR3 DNA reads as TGTGCCAGTAGTGAGGGGTGGGGATATGGCTACACCTTC. Its translation: CASSEGWGYGYTF.

This sequence joins TRBV27 and TRBJ1-1, with TRBD1 matching 9 bases. The germline CDR1 and CDR2 sequences are MNHEY and SMNVEV (reference sequence). The CDR3 totals 16 residues. The junction had 12 bases not matched to a gene; V was cut back by 6 bases and J by 4 bases. The CDR3: CASSLGAGQGGTEAFF. The CDR3 DNA is TGTGCCAGCAGCCTTGGGGCGGGACAGGGAGGCACTGAAGCTTTCTTT.

This sequence joins TRBV27 and TRBJ1-1; no firm D call. Germline CDR1 is MNHEY and CDR2 is SMNVEV (reference sequence). Trimming removed 2 bases at V and 0 bases at J, with 7 bases between. The CDR3 loop spans 14 amino acids. The DNA for the CDR3 is TGTGCCAGCAGTTTACACGCGGTGAACACTGAAGCTTTCTTT. It encodes CASSLHAVNTEAFF.

The rearrangement uses TRBV29-1 and TRBJ2-5; the match to TRBD2 covers 7 bases. The closer fit of TRBJ2-7 to the DNA end suggests the J call may be wrong. Germline CDR1 and CDR2: SQVTM and ANQGSEA. This CDR3 has 13 residues. CDR3 loop: CSVAGGSLYEQYF. The CDR3 nucleotides read TGCAGCGTTGCGGGCGGGAGCCTCTACGAGCAGTACTTC.

This clone was recorded only once. V is TRBV28 and J is TRBJ2-3, with TRBD2 identical over 9 bases. The germline CDR1 and CDR2 sequences are MDHEN and SYDVKM. Trimming removed 5 bases from V and 4 bases from J; junction bases left unmatched: 7. This CDR3 is 15 amino acids long. This CDR3 reads CASSLTAGGADTQYF. The CDR3 DNA is TGTGCCAGCAGTCTAACGGCGGGAGGGGCAGATACGCAGTATTTT.

The V and J genes are TRBV27 and TRBJ1-2; 7 positions match TRBD1. This CDR3 has 17 residues. J lost 4 bases, V lost 1 base, and 12 bases had no gene match. Germline CDR1 and CDR2: MNHEY and SMNVEV (reference sequence). The chain's CDR3 is CASSLYWSPGQTYGYTF. The CDR3 DNA sequence: TGTGCCAGCAGTTTATACTGGTCCCCGGGACAGACCTATGGCTACACCTTC.

The chain carries TRBV29-1 and TRBJ1-3; weak D call: TRBD1 (6 bases). Trimming removed 7 bases at V and 0 bases at J, with 10 bases between. Germline CDR1 SQVTM, CDR2 ANQGSEA. The CDR3 has 13 amino acids. In DNA form, the CDR3 reads TGCAGCGCCACAGGGTCCTCTGGAAACACCATATATTTT. Translation gives CSATGSSGNTIYF. Complete variable domain (other parts from reference TRBV29-1 and TRBJ1-3): SAVISQKPSRDICQRGTSLTIQCQVDSQVTMMFWYRQQPGQSLTLIATANQGSEATYESGFVIDKFPISRPNLTFSTLTVSNMSPEDSSIYLCSATGSSGNTIYFGEGSWLTVV.

V and J are TRBV28 and TRBJ2-7; unclear D gene. Germline assignment: CDR1 MDHEN and CDR2 SYDVKM. The CDR3 is 19 residues long. Trimming shortened V by 2 bases and J by 1 base, and 24 bases separated the two germline ends. CDR3 sequence (DNA): TGTGCCAGCAGTTTAAGTAATCGGTTGTCCGCGGCCAGATCCTACGAGCAGTACTTC. It translates to CASSLSNRLSAARSYEQYF.

V usage is TRBV9 and J usage is TRBJ2-5, with 12 bases lining up with TRBD2. The CDR3 loop spans 14 amino acids. V trimming: 5 bases; J trimming: 5 bases; junction bases outside the gene matches: 4. Germline assignment: CDR1 SGDLS and CDR2 YYNGEE. This chain's CDR3 is CASSSSGGAETQYF. CDR3 nucleotides: TGTGCCAGCAGTTCTAGCGGGGGGGCGGAGACCCAGTACTTC.

The chain links TRBV19 to TRBJ2-7; D is unresolved. Trimming took off 1 base at V and 1 base at J, with 11 bases between the two ends. The CDR3 is 15 residues long. Germline CDR1 reads LNHDA; CDR2 reads SQIVND (reference sequence). The DNA of the CDR3 is TGTGCCAGTAGTATAGTGTCAGACGGTTCCTACGAGCAGTACTTC. Its translation: CASSIVSDGSYEQYF.

CDR3 in DNA: TGTGCCAGCAGCCCGATAATAACTGAAGCTTTCTTT. Amino acids: CASSPIITEAFF. V is TRBV14 and J is TRBJ1-1, with unresolved D. The germline V gene encodes CDR1 SGHDN and CDR2 FVKESK. The germline V and J ends were trimmed by 4 bases and 5 bases, with 8 bases remaining between them. The CDR3 is 12 amino acids.

This clone was counted between two and nine times. The CDR3 sequence: CASSTVPVPRGGTEAFF. The DNA of the CDR3 is TGTGCCAGCAGTACCGTCCCAGTCCCCCGGGGTGGCACTGAAGCTTTCTTT. This chain links TRBV27 with TRBJ1-1, with D hard to call. Germline CDR1 is MNHEY and CDR2 is SMNVEV (reference sequence). The V end lost 5 bases, the J end lost 4 bases, and 23 bases lay between the germline ends. The CDR3 has 17 residues.

This chain connects TRBV15 to TRBJ2-5; TRBD1 matches 7 bases. Germline CDR1 LNHNV, CDR2 YYDKDF (reference sequence). This CDR3 is 17 amino acids long. V lost 4 bases, J lost 2 bases, and 13 bases stayed unmatched. CDR3 residues: CATSTGVTGMLQETQYF. CDR3 nucleotides: TGTGCCACCAGCACAGGGGTGACAGGGATGCTTCAAGAGACCCAGTACTTC.

The chain couples TRBV27 to TRBJ2-1, with TRBD1 identical over 7 bases. V shed 5 bases and J 5 bases; nucleotides not matched to a gene: 12. Germline V gives CDR1 MNHEY, CDR2 SMNVEV (reference sequence). The CDR3 is 16 amino acids. The DNA for the CDR3 is TGTGCCAGCAGTCCCTCGCAAGGACAGGTCAACAATGAGCAGTTCTTC. This translates into CASSPSQGQVNNEQFF.

CDR3 DNA sequence: TGTGCCAGTAGTTCTCTAGGACTAGCGGGCACAGATACGCAGTATTTT. Its protein is CASSSLGLAGTDTQYF. The chain joins TRBV19 to TRBJ2-3; 10 bases map to TRBD2. From germline, CDR1 is LNHDA and CDR2 SQIVND (reference sequence). The CDR3 has 16 amino acids. Trimming cost V 5 bases and J 1 base; bases outside gene matches: 6.

The chain carries TRBV27 and TRBJ1-1; D is possibly TRBD1 (5 bases). Germline V gene lookup returns CDR1 MNHEY and CDR2 SMNVEV (reference sequence). Trimming cost V 6 bases and J 6 bases, with 17 bases left between them. The CDR3 covers 14 residues. This CDR3 reads CASSPAGLVAEAFF. CDR3 bases: TGTGCCAGCAGCCCAGCAGGGTTGGTCGCTGAAGCTTTCTTT.

The chain has TRBV7-4 and TRBJ2-1, with a weak D call TRBD1 (6 bases). Germline loops: CDR1 SGHVT, CDR2 SQSDAQ. The CDR3 runs to 13 residues. Deletions cut 4 bases from V and 10 bases from J, with 14 bases between. CDR3 bases: TGTGCCAGCAGCTGTCCCAGGGGCAGGGAGCAGTTCTTC. It specifies CASSCPRGREQFF.

The chain has TRBV27 and TRBJ2-1; possibly TRBD2 for D (6 bases). V shed 5 bases and J shed 0 bases, with 14 bases lying between them. The CDR3 runs to 16 residues. CDR1 and CDR2 from the germline V gene are MNHEY and SMNVEV (reference sequence). CDR3 coding DNA: TGTGCCAGCAGTCCGATGGCGGGAAGCTCCTACAATGAGCAGTTCTTC. Translation: CASSPMAGSSYNEQFF.

The V and J genes are TRBV2 and TRBJ2-1, with TRBD2 identical over 7 bases. Per germline, CDR1 SNHLY and CDR2 FYNNEI. The CDR3 loop spans 16 amino acids. The V segment lost 8 bases and the J segment 7 bases; nucleotides outside the gene matches: 17. Written as DNA, the CDR3 is TGTGCCAGCGGGGGGGATTCAGACAGATCTTCTAATGAGCAGTTCTTC. This encodes CASGGDSDRSSNEQFF.

The chain joins TRBV29-1 to TRBJ1-2; a possible D gene is TRBD1 (5 bases). The germline gives CDR1 SQVTM, CDR2 ANQGSEA. Trimming removed 6 bases from V and 8 bases from J, with 13 bases in between. The CDR3 has 11 amino acids. The CDR3 DNA follows: TGCAGCGTGCGGGGGTCGAGGGGCTACACCTTC. It codes for CSVRGSRGYTF.

The chain is built from TRBV30 and TRBJ2-7, with D tentatively TRBD2 (6 bases). The germline gives CDR1 GTSNPN, CDR2 SVGIG (reference sequence). CDR3 length: 14 amino acids. Trimming pared 5 bases from V and 4 bases from J, leaving 18 bases between. The CDR3 spells CAWDGAGIGYEQYF. Written as DNA, the CDR3 is TGTGCCTGGGACGGGGCGGGAATAGGGTACGAGCAGTACTTC.

This rearrangement joins TRBV27 to TRBJ2-2; 9 bases match TRBD1. Germline V gene sequence: CDR1 MNHEY, CDR2 SMNVEV (reference sequence). V lost 3 bases and J lost 1; bases outside the gene matches: 3. CDR3 length: 16 residues. CDR3 region: CASSFRDRENTGELFF. CDR3 nucleotides: TGTGCCAGCAGTTTCCGGGACAGGGAGAACACCGGGGAGCTGTTTTTT.

The rearrangement links TRBV2 to TRBJ1-1; D might be TRBD1 (6 bases). Between the trimmed V and J ends, which lost 6 bases and 7 bases, there was a span of 12 bases. Germline assignment: CDR1 SNHLY and CDR2 FYNNEI. CDR3 length: 12 amino acids. The CDR3 DNA follows: TGTGCCAGCAGATGGACAGAGATTGAAGCTTTCTTT. This translates into CASRWTEIEAFF.